The 25 T cell receptor beta chains listed next were all sequenced from one sample in a study of blood T cell repertoires in COVID-19. TCRdb's table, derived via immunoSEQ multiplex PCR, lists solely in-frame clones and lacks some. The data hold fewer than 250,000 clones, with around 80% observed a single time. The sequenced material came from peripheral blood. The receptors here all came from a woman of 80 years or more with COVID-19, enrolled during active disease.

This clone was recorded a few times. The rearrangement uses TRBV28 and TRBJ1-5; 7 bases line up with TRBD1. The CDR3 runs to 15 residues. J was trimmed by 4 bases and V by 6 bases; bases with no gene match: 9. The germline V gene encodes CDR1 MDHEN and CDR2 SYDVKM. The CDR3 is CASRRLVQGNQPQHF. In DNA form, the CDR3 reads TGTGCCAGCAGGCGATTGGTACAGGGGAATCAGCCCCAGCATTTT.

The rearrangement links TRBV18 to TRBJ1-2, with 7 bases matching TRBD1. The CDR3 loop spans 16 amino acids. Germline V CDR1 and CDR2: KGHSH, LQKENI. J was trimmed by 1 base and V by 0 bases; bases with no gene match: 5. For the CDR3, the DNA is TGTGCCAGCTCACCACCTGGGACAGAAAATAACTATGGCTACACCTTC. Protein: CASSPPGTENNYGYTF.

The chain has TRBV6-5 and TRBJ1-2; a weak D match, TRBD1 (6 bases). V shed 2 bases and J shed 7 bases, with 11 bases lying between them. Per germline, CDR1 MNHEY and CDR2 SVGAGI. CDR3 length: 13 residues. As DNA, the CDR3 is TGTGCCAGCAGTTACGGACAGAACACTGGCTACACCTTC. Translating it yields CASSYGQNTGYTF.

The chain has TRBV7-2 and TRBJ1-4, with 7 bases lining up with TRBD1. The CDR3 spans 13 residues. Trimming removed 6 bases from V and 3 bases from J; junction bases left unmatched: 1. Germline V gene lookup returns CDR1 SGHTA and CDR2 FQGNSA. CDR3 bases: TGTGCCAGCAGAGGACAGGCTAATGAAAAACTGTTTTTT. It is translated as CASRGQANEKLFF.

This clone appeared a single time. The chain has TRBV19 and TRBJ2-2, with 8 bases matching TRBD1. Germline CDR1 is LNHDA and CDR2 is SQIVND (reference sequence). The trim removed 3 bases at V and 5 bases at J, leaving 8 bases unmatched. This CDR3 is built from 16 residues. CDR3 sequence: CASSIGRGRETGELFF. The CDR3 nucleotides are TGTGCCAGTAGTATCGGCAGGGGGCGTGAGACCGGGGAGCTGTTTTTT.

This clone was picked up a small number of times. The chain links TRBV5-1 to TRBJ1-2; the D gene is possibly TRBD1 (6 bases). V was cut by 1 base and J by 3 bases, with 10 bases left in between. CDR3 length: 14 residues. Germline values: CDR1 SGHRS, CDR2 YFSETQ. The CDR3 here is CASSLIEGDYGYTF. The CDR3 DNA follows: TGCGCCAGCAGCTTGATCGAGGGGGACTATGGCTACACCTTC.

Comments on this clone: The sample carries other DNA sequences with the same CDR3. V gene TRBV6-5 combines with J gene TRBJ1-1, with a tentative D call TRBD1 (6 bases). With 1 base removed from V and 1 base from J, the gap between germline ends came to 7 bases. The CDR3 has 14 residues. CDR1 is MNHEY and CDR2 is SVGAGI in the germline V gene. The CDR3 here is CASSYLGQNTEAFF. In DNA form, the CDR3 reads TGTGCCAGCAGTTACTTGGGACAGAACACTGAAGCTTTCTTT.

CDR3 bases: TGTGCCAGCTCACCGACAGAGAACACTGAAGCTTTCTTT. Residues: CASSPTENTEAFF. The J gene is TRBJ1-1, the V gene TRBV18; tentatively, D is TRBD1 (5 bases). Germline loops: CDR1 KGHSH, CDR2 LQKENI. This CDR3 is built from 13 residues. V was trimmed by 3 bases and J by 1 base, leaving 6 bases between them.

This chain joins TRBV3-1 (or the pseudogene TRBV3-2) and TRBJ1-5; 7 bases align to TRBD1. The CDR3 covers 14 residues. Germline values: CDR1 LGHDT, CDR2 YNNKEL (reference sequence). Trimming cost V 3 bases and J 5 bases; bases outside gene matches: 4. CDR3 in amino acids: CASSHRDSDQPQHF. The CDR3 nucleotides are TGTGCCAGCAGCCACCGGGACAGCGATCAGCCCCAGCATTTT.

The V call is TRBV23-1, the J call TRBJ2-7; 8 bases agree with TRBD1. TRBV23-1 is noted as an ORF with a role that remains uncertain. The V segment lost 2 bases and the J segment 1 base; nucleotides outside the gene matches: 10. The CDR3 length is 17 residues. In DNA form, the CDR3 reads TGCGCCAGCAGTCAAATTAGGGGACAGGTCCCTTCCTACGAGCAGTACTTC. Translating it yields CASSQIRGQVPSYEQYF.

The chain recombines TRBV19 with TRBJ1-6, with 7 bases fitting TRBD1. This CDR3 comprises 15 residues. In germline, CDR1 is LNHDA, CDR2 SQIVND (reference sequence). Trimming took 6 bases from V and 7 from J; bases not matched to a gene: 9. The CDR3 protein is CASRDPGQINSPLHF. The CDR3 DNA sequence: TGTGCCAGTAGGGACCCGGGACAGATAAATTCACCCCTCCACTTT.

The chain couples TRBV30 to TRBJ1-4, with 10 bases identical to TRBD1. This CDR3 contains 14 residues. J gave up 5 bases and V 4 bases, and 4 bases lay outside the gene matches. The germline V gene has CDR1 GTSNPN and CDR2 SVGIG (reference sequence). DNA of the CDR3: TGTGCCTGGAAACCGGGACAGGGGAATGAAAAACTGTTTTTT. This sequence encodes CAWKPGQGNEKLFF.

This clone appeared a few times. V and J are TRBV7-9 and TRBJ2-2; possibly TRBD2 for D (6 bases). The germline V gene has CDR1 SEHNR and CDR2 FQNEAQ (reference sequence). V was cut by 2 bases and J by 3 bases, with 10 bases left in between. There are 15 residues in the CDR3. The CDR3 DNA sequence: TGTGCCAGCAGCTTACTTGGCGGGGACACCGGGGAGCTGTTTTTT. Amino acid sequence: CASSLLGGDTGELFF.

The V call is TRBV7-2, the J call TRBJ2-5; D remains unclear. The CDR3 has 13 amino acids. Looked up from germline, CDR1 is SGHTA and CDR2 is FQGNSA. The ends were cut back, 4 bases at V and 2 bases at J, with 8 bases in the middle. CDR3 DNA: TGTGCCAGCAGCTCACCTCTACAAGAGACCCAGTACTTC. This sequence encodes CASSSPLQETQYF.

This chain connects TRBV7-2 to TRBJ2-4; 7 nucleotides match TRBD1. Germline trimming cut 5 bases from V and 0 bases from J; bases unmatched to any gene: 7. The germline gives CDR1 SGHTA, CDR2 FQGNSA. The CDR3 runs 16 residues. The CDR3 DNA is TGTGCCAGCAGCCCCACAGGGGTTCTAGCCAAAAACATTCAGTACTTC. Translation gives CASSPTGVLAKNIQYF.

The rearrangement joins TRBV5-5 to TRBJ2-1; D ambiguous. With 0 bases removed from V and 0 bases from J, the gap between germline ends came to 7 bases. Germline lookup yields CDR1 SGHKS and CDR2 YYEKEE (reference sequence). This CDR3 spans 15 amino acids. The CDR3 coding sequence is TGTGCCAGCAGCTTGGAGTATAGCTCCTACAATGAGCAGTTCTTC. Translation: CASSLEYSSYNEQFF.

This chain joins TRBV5-5 and TRBJ1-4; 9 nucleotides agree with TRBD1. The ends lost 3 bases at V and 8 bases at J; junction bases unmatched: 11. Germline-derived CDR1 and CDR2 are SGHKS and YYEKEE (reference sequence). The CDR3 consists of 16 residues. This CDR3 reads CASSSEPGQGLEKLFF. DNA of the CDR3: TGTGCCAGCAGCTCAGAACCGGGACAGGGCCTGGAAAAACTGTTTTTT.

In the case of this clone: At one end the junction does not follow the germline gene, possibly because of a read error. The chain couples TRBV3-1 (or the pseudogene TRBV3-2) to TRBJ1-6, with TRBD1 identical over 7 bases. The V gene's germline CDR1 is LGHDT and CDR2 YNNKEL (reference sequence). CDR3 size: 11 residues. CDR3: CASSQGTVYRF. CDR3 bases: TGTGCCAGCAGCCAGGGGACAGTATATCGCTTT.

This clone was observed a few times. This rearrangement joins TRBV30 to TRBJ2-7; no firm D call. The germline CDR1 and CDR2 sequences are GTSNPN and SVGIG (reference sequence). This CDR3 region has 16 residues. The V and J ends lost 4 bases and 2 bases respectively, with 21 bases between them. Here the CDR3 DNA reads TGTGCCTGGACCCTTTCGAAACTATCTCATACCTACGAGCAGTACTTC. This sequence encodes CAWTLSKLSHTYEQYF.

The rearrangement joins TRBV19 to TRBJ2-3; TRBD2 agrees at 9 bases. This CDR3 spans 14 amino acids. With V trimmed by 3 bases and J by 3 bases, 1 base remained unmatched. CDR1 is LNHDA, CDR2 SQIVND, per germline (reference sequence). The CDR3 DNA follows: TGTGCCAGTAGTATCAGCGGGGGGACAGATACGCAGTATTTT. It is translated as CASSISGGTDTQYF. Full variable domain (rest looked up from reference TRBV19 and TRBJ2-3): DGGITQSPKYLFRKEGQNVTLSCEQNLNHDAMYWYRQDPGQGLRLIYYSQIVNDFQKGDIAEGYSVSREKKESFPLTVTSAQKNPTAFYLCASSISGGTDTQYFGPGTRLTVL.

The V gene is TRBV6-5, the J gene TRBJ1-6; no firm D call. The CDR3 sequence is 14 residues long. Looked up from germline, CDR1 is MNHEY and CDR2 is SVGAGI. The germline V and J ends were trimmed by 6 bases and 11 bases, with 17 bases remaining between them. The CDR3 loop is CASRRVVRTTPLHF. CDR3 DNA: TGTGCCAGCAGGAGGGTTGTAAGGACTACACCCCTCCACTTT.

CDR3 loop: CATSREGVTGSYEQYF. The CDR3 DNA reads as TGTGCCACCAGCAGAGAAGGGGTGACAGGTTCCTACGAGCAGTACTTC. The chain carries TRBV15 and TRBJ2-7, with D possibly being TRBD1 (6 bases). Germline V gives CDR1 LNHNV, CDR2 YYDKDF (reference sequence). The CDR3 is 16 residues long. Trimming removed 0 bases from V and 1 base from J, with 13 bases in between.

This rearrangement joins TRBV4-3 to TRBJ2-6; D is ambiguous. This CDR3 contains 16 residues. The ends were cut back, 0 bases at V and 0 bases at J, with 6 bases in the middle. Germline CDR1 reads LGHNA; CDR2 reads YSLEER. CDR3 loop: CASSQDIASGANVLTF. DNA for the CDR3: TGCGCCAGCAGCCAAGATATAGCCTCTGGGGCCAACGTCCTGACTTTC.

The chain joins TRBV5-1 to TRBJ2-5; D not certain. There are 14 residues in the CDR3. Germline CDR1 SGHRS, CDR2 YFSETQ. Trimming took off 1 base at V and 1 base at J, with 8 bases between the two ends. CDR3: CASSLLAVQETQYF. CDR3 sequence (DNA): TGCGCCAGCAGCTTGTTGGCTGTCCAAGAGACCCAGTACTTC.

The rearrangement links TRBV3-1 (or the pseudogene TRBV3-2) to TRBJ2-2; 10 positions match TRBD2. There are 16 residues in the CDR3. Trimming at V came to 3 bases and at J to 6 bases, leaving 7 bases not matched to a gene. The germline gives CDR1 LGHDT, CDR2 YNNKEL (reference sequence). CDR3 region: CASSHRGLAVSGELFF. CDR3 bases: TGTGCCAGCAGCCACCGAGGACTAGCGGTGTCCGGGGAGCTGTTTTTT.